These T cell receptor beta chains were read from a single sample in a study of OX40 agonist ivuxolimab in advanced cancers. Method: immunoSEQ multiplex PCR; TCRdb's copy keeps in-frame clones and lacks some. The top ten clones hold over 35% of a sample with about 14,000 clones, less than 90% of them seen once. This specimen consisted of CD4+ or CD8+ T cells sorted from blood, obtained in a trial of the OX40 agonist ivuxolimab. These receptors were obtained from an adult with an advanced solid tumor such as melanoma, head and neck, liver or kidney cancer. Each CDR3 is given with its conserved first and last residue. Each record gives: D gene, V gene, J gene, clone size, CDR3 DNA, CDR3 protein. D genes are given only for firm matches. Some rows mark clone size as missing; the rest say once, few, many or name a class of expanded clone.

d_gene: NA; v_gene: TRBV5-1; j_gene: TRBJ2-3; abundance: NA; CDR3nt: TGCGCCAGCAGCGTGTACAGGGAATGGACAGATACGCAGTATTTT; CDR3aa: CASSVYREWTDTQYF
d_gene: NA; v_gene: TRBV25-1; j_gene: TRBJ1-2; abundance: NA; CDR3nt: TGTGCCAGCAGTGAGGGAAGGGGGGCGAATGGCTACACCTTC; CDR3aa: CASSEGRGANGYTF
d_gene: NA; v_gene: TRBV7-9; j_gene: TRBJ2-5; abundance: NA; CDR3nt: TGTGCCAGCAGCAAATCCATGGGGGCTGGAGAGACCCAGTACTTC; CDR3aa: CASSKSMGAGETQYF
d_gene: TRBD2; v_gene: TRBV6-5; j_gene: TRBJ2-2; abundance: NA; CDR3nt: TGTGCCAGCAGTTACGGAGCGGGGGAGACCGGGGAGCTGTTTTTT; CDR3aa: CASSYGAGETGELFF
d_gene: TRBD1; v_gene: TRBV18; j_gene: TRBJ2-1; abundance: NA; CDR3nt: TGTGCCAGCTCTCTCGGACAGGGGGCTGTCAATGAGCAGTTCTTC; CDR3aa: CASSLGQGAVNEQFF
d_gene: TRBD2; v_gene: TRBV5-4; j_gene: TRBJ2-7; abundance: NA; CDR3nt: TGTGCCAGCAGCTGGAGAGGCCAGGGAGGGAGCGAGCAGTACTTC; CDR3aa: CASSWRGQGGSEQYF
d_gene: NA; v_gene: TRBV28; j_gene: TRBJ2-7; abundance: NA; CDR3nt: TGTGCCAGCAGTCGCGCGGACAGTCCCTACGAGCAGTACTTC; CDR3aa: CASSRADSPYEQYF
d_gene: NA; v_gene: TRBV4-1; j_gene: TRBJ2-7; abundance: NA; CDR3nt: TGCGCCAGCAGCCAGCGCATCTCCTACGAGCAGTACTTC; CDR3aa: CASSQRISYEQYF
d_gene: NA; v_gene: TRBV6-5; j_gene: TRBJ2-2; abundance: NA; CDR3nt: TGTGCCACCGAGAGTGACACCGGGGAGCTGTTTTTT; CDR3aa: CATESDTGELFF
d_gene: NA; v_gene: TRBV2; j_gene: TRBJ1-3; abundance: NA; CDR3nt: TGTGCCAGCAGTGAAGCGGGGAACGAAGGTTTTTTAATAAGTGGAAACACCATATATTTT; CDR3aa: CASSEAGNEGFLISGNTIYF
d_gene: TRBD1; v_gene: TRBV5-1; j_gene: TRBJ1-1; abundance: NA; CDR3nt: TGCGCCAGCAGCTTGGAGGGACAGGGGGCGATGAGCACTGAAGCTTTCTTT; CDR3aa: CASSLEGQGAMSTEAFF
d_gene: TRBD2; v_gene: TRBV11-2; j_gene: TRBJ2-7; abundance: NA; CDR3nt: TGTGCCAGCAGCTCGGCGGGAGTGGCAAAGTACGAGCAGTACTTC; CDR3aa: CASSSAGVAKYEQYF
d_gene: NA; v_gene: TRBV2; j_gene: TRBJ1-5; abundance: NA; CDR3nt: TGTGCCAGCAGTGACGGGGGATACGGCAATCAGCCCCAGCATTTT; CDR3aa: CASSDGGYGNQPQHF
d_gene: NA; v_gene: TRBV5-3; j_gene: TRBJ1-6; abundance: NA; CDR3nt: TGTGCCAGAAGCTTCTATAATTCACCCCTCCACTTT; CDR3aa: CARSFYNSPLHF
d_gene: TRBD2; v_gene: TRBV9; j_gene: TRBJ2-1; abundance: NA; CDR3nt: TGTGCCAGCAGCGTAGCGGGGGGGCGCAATGAGCAGTTCTTC; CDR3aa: CASSVAGGRNEQFF
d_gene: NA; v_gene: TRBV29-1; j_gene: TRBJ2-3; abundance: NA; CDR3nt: TGCAGCGCTTCAGGGTTTAGCACAGATACGCAGTATTTT; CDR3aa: CSASGFSTDTQYF
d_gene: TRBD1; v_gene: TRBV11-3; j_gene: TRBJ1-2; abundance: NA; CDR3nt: TGTGCCAGCAGCCAAGAGGGTCGGACAGGGCACTATGGCTACACCTTC; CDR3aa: CASSQEGRTGHYGYTF
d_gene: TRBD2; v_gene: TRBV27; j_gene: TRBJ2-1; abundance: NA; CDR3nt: TGTGCCAGCAGTTTAGGGGCTAGCGGGAACAATGAGCAGTTCTTC; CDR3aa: CASSLGASGNNEQFF
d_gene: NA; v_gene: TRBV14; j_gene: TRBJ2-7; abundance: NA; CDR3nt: TGTGCCAGCAGCCAAGTCAGGTCAGGGAATGAGCAGTACTTC; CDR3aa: CASSQVRSGNEQYF
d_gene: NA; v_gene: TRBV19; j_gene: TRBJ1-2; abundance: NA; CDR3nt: TGTGCCAGCGTCACCGGGGGCTTCGGCTACACCTTC; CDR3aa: CASVTGGFGYTF
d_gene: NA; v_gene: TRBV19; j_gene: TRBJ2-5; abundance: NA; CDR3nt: TGTGCCAGTAGTCGGCAGGCGGAGGGAGAGACCCAGTACTTC; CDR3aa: CASSRQAEGETQYF
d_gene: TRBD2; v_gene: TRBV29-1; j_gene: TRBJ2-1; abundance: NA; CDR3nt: TGCAGCGTTGAACTAGCGGGGGGCCCCATCTACAATGAGCAGTTCTTC; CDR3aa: CSVELAGGPIYNEQFF
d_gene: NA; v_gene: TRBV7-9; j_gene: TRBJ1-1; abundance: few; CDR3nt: TGTGCCAGCAGCATCGTAAATCTGAACACTGAAGCTTTCTTT; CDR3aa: CASSIVNLNTEAFF
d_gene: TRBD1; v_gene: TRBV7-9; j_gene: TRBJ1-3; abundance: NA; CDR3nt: TGTGCCAGCAGCGGGACAGGGGGATCTGGAAACACCATATATTTT; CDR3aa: CASSGTGGSGNTIYF
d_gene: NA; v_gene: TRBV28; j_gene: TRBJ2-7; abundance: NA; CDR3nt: TGTGCCAGCAGTTTTGATCACGGGGAATCCTACGAGCAGTACTTC; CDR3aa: CASSFDHGESYEQYF
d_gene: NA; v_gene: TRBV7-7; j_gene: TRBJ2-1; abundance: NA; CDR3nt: TGTGCTAGCAGCCCCCAGGGCGGTGAGCAGTTCTTC; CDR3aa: CASSPQGGEQFF
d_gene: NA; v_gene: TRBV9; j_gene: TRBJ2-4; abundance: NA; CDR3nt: TGTGCCAGCAGCGCCCCGGGACCCAGCCAAAACATTCAGTACTTC; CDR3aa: CASSAPGPSQNIQYF
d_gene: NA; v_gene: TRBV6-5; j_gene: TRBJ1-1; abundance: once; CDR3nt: TGTGCCAGCAGTTGGGGGTTGGGGGCCTTGAACACTGAAGCTTTCTTT; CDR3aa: CASSWGLGALNTEAFF
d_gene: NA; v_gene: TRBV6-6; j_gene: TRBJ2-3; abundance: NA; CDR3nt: TGTGCCAGCGATTGGGCCGCCGGGGATACGCAGTATTTT; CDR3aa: CASDWAAGDTQYF
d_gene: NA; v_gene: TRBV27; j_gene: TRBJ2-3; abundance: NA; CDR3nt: TGTGCCAGCAGTTTATTGGGGGTTGGGAGCACAGATACGCAGTATTTT; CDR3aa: CASSLLGVGSTDTQYF
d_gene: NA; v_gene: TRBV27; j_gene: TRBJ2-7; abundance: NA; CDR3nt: TGTGCCAGCAGTTTTGTGCGGGAAGTCGGGTCCTACGAGCAGTACTTC; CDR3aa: CASSFVREVGSYEQYF
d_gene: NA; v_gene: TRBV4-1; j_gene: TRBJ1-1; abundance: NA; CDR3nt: TGCGCCAGCAGCCACGGGACGGCGAACACTGAAGCTTTCTTT; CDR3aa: CASSHGTANTEAFF